This entry lists 5 T cell receptor beta chains sequenced from one sample in a study of cytomegalovirus exposure and HLA in healthy donors. PCR was performed using 60 Vbeta and 13 Jbeta primers. Assay: immunoSEQ multiplex PCR; the TCRdb copy retains only in-frame clones and omits some. The sample yields about 140,000 clones, over 55% seen once. Sequenced: PBMCs. Every receptor here comes from a man aged 35 to 55 in good health and CMV-seronegative.

The V and J genes are TRBV9 and TRBJ1-3; TRBD1 is a possible D gene (6 bases). The CDR3 is 18 residues long. Deletions cut 4 bases from V and 2 bases from J, with 22 bases between. CDR1 is SGDLS and CDR2 is YYNGEE in the germline V gene. The CDR3, as DNA: TGTGCCAGCAGCCTAACCCCCTTACAGGGCACCACTGGAAACACCATATATTTT. As protein: CASSLTPLQGTTGNTIYF.

The rearrangement uses TRBV7-9 and TRBJ1-3, with 7 bases fitting TRBD1. V shed 4 bases and J 6 bases; nucleotides not matched to a gene: 6. CDR1 SEHNR and CDR2 FQNEAQ come from the germline V gene (reference sequence). The length of the CDR3 is 14 residues. The CDR3 DNA reads as TGTGCCAGCAGCTCACAGGGGAGAGTAAACACCATATATTTT. Translating it yields CASSSQGRVNTIYF.

This chain connects TRBV29-1 to TRBJ2-5; TRBD2 might be the D (5 bases). The CDR3 has 12 amino acids. The germline gives CDR1 SQVTM, CDR2 ANQGSEA. Trimming pared 4 bases from V and 5 bases from J, leaving 11 bases between. For the CDR3, the DNA is TGCAGCGTTGGCGGGTCGCGGGAGACCCAGTACTTC. Its translation is CSVGGSRETQYF.

This sequence joins TRBV19 and TRBJ2-7, with 9 bases lining up with TRBD2. This CDR3 has 16 amino acids. Germline V lookup: CDR1 LNHDA, CDR2 SQIVND (reference sequence). V dropped 6 bases and J dropped 5; count of bases not matched to a gene: 14. CDR3 sequence reads: CASRNAAGRGGDEQYF. The CDR3 DNA sequence: TGTGCCAGTAGAAACGCCGCGGGACGCGGGGGGGACGAGCAGTACTTC.

This clone has more than one count but fewer than ten. The V call is TRBV4-2, the J call TRBJ2-7; D is undetermined. Trimming took 1 base from V and 5 from J, leaving 3 bases between them. This CDR3 has 11 amino acids. Germline assignment: CDR1 LGHNA and CDR2 YNFKEQ. The CDR3 reads CASSQADEQYF. The DNA of the CDR3 is TGTGCCAGCAGCCAAGCAGACGAGCAGTACTTC.